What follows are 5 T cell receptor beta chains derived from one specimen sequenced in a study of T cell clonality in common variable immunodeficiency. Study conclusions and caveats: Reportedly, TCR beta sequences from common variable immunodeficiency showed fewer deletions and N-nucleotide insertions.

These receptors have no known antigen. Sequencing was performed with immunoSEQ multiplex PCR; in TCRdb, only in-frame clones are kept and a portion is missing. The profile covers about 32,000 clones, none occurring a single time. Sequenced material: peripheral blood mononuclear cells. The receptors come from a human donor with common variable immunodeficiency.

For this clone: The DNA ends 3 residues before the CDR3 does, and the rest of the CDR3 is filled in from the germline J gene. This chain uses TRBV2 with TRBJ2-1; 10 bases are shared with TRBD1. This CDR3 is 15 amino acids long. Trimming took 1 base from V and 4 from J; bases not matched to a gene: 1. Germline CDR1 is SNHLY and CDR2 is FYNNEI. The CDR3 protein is CASSEGTGGYNEQFF. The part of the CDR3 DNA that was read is TGTGCCAGCAGTGAAGGGACAGGGGGTTACAATGAG.

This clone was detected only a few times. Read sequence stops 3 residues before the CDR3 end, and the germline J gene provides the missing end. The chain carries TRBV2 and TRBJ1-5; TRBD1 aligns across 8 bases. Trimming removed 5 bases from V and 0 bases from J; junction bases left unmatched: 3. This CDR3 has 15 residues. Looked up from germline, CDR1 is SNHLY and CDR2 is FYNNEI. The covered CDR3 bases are TGTGCCAGCAGTACCACAGGGGGTAGCAATCAGCCC. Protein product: CASSTTGGSNQP. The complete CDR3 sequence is CASSTTGGSNQPQHF.

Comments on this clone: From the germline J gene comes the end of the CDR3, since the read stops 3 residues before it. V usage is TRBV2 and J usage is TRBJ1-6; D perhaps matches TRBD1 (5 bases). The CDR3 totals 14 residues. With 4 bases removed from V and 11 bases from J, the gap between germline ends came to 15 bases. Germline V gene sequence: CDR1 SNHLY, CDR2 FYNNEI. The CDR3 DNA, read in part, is TGTGCCAGCAGTGCGGACACAAAAAGGCCACCC. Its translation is CASSADTKRPP. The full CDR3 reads CASSADTKRPPLHF.

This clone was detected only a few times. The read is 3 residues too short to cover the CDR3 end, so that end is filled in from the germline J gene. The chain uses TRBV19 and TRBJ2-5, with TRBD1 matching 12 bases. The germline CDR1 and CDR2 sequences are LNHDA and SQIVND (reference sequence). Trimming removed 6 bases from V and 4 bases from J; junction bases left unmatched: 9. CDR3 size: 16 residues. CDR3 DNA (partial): TGTGCCAGTAGATGGTCAGGGACAGGGGGCAGAGAGACC. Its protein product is CASRWSGTGGRET. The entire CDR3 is CASRWSGTGGRETQYF.

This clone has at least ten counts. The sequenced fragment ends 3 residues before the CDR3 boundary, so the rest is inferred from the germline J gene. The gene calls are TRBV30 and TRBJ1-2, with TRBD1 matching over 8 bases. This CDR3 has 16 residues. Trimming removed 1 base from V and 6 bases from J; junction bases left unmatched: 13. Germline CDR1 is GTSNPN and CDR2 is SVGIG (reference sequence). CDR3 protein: CAWSDPEGQEGDGYTF. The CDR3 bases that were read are TGTGCCTGGAGTGACCCCGAGGGACAGGAGGGGGATGGC.